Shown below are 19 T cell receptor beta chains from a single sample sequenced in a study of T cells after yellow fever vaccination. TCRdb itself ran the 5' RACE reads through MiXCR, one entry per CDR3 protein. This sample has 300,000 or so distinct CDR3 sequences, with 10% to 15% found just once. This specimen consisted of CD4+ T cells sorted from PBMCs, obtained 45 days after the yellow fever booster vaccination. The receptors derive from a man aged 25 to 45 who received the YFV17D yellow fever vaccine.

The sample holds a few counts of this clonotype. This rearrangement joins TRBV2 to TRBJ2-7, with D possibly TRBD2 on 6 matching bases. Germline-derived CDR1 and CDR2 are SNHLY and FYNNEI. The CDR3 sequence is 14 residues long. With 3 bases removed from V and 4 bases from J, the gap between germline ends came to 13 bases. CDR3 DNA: TGTGCCAGCAGTGAGTGGGACTCCCGATACGAGCAGTACTTC. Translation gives CASSEWDSRYEQYF.

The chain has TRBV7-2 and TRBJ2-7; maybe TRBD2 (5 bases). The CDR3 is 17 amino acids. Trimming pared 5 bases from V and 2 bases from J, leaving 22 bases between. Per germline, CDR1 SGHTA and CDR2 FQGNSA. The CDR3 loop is CASSRWVRSGQPYEQYF. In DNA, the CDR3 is TGTGCCAGCAGCCGCTGGGTTCGGAGCGGTCAACCCTACGAGCAGTACTTC.

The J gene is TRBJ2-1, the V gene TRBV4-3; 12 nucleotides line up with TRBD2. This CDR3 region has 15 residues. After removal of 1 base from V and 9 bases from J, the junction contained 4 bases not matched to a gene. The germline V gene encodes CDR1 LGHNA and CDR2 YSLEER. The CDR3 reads CASSQVGLAGGEQFF. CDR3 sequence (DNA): TGCGCCAGCAGCCAAGTGGGACTAGCGGGTGGTGAGCAGTTCTTC.

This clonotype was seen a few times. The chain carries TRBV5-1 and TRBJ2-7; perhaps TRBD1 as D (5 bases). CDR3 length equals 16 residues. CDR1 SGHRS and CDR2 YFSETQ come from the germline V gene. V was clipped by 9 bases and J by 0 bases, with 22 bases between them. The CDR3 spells CATEMPRVLGSYEQYF. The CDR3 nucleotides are TGCGCCACCGAAATGCCCAGGGTTTTGGGCTCCTACGAGCAGTACTTC.

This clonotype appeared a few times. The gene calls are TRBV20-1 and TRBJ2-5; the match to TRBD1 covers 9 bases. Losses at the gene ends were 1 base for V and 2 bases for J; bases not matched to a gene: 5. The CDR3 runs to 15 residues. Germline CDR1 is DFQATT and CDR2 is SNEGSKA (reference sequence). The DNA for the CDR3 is TGCAGTGCTAGAGTCACGGGACAGGGACAAGAGACCCAGTACTTC. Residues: CSARVTGQGQETQYF.

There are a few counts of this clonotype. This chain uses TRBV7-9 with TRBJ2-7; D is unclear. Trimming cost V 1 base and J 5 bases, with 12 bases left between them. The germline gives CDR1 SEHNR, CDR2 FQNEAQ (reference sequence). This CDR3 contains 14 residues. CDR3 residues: CASSLVGSSDEQYF. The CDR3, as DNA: TGTGCCAGCAGCTTAGTGGGGTCCAGCGACGAGCAGTACTTC.

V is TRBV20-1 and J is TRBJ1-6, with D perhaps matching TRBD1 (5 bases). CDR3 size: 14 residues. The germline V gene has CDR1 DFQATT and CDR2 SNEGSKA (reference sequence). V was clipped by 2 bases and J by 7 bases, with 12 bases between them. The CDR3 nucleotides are TGCAGTGCTAGACCGGGGGTGAAAAATTCACCCCTCCACTTT. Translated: CSARPGVKNSPLHF.

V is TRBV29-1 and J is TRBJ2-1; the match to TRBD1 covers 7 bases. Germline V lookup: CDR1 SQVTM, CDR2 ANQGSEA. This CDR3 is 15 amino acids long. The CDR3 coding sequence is TGCAGTTATAGCTCTTCCGGGACAGTGACTAATGAGCAGTTCTTC. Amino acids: CSYSSSGTVTNEQFF.

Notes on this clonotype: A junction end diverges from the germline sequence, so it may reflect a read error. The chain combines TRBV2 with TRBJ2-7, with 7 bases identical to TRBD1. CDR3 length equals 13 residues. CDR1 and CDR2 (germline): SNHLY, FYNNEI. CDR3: CASSGGQVGEKYF. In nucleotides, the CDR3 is TGTGCCAGCAGTGGAGGACAGGTCGGCGAGAAGTACTTC.

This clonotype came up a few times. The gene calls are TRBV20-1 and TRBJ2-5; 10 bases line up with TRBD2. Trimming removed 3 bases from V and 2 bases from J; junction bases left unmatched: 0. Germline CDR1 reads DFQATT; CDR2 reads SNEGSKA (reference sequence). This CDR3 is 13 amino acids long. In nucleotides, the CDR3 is TGCAGTGCTAGGGGACTAGCGCAAGAGACCCAGTACTTC. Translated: CSARGLAQETQYF.

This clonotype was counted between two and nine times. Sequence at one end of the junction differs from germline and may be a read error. The CDR3 bases are TGTGCCAGCAGTTTGGAACAAAATCGGCCCCAGCATTTT. This translates into CASSLEQNRPQHF. The chain combines TRBV28 with TRBJ1-5, with no clear D. CDR1 is MDHEN and CDR2 is SYDVKM in the germline V gene. There are 13 residues in the CDR3.

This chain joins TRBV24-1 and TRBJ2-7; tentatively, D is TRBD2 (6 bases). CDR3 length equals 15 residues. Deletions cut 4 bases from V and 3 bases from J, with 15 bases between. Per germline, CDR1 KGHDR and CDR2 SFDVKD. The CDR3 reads CATSDSGTGGYEQYF. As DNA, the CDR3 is TGTGCCACCAGTGACTCCGGGACTGGGGGCTACGAGCAGTACTTC.

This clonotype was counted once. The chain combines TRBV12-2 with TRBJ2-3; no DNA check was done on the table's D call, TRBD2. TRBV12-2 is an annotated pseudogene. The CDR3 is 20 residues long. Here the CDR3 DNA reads TGTGCAAGTCGACCCCGGTGTCGGATAGAGCGGGGGACTAGCACAGATACGCAGTATTTT. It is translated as CASRPRCRIERGTSTDTQYF.

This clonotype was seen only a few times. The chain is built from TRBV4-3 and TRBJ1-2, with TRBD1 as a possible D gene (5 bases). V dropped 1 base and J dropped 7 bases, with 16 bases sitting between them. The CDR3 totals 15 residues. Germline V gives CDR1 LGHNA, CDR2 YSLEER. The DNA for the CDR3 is TGCGCCAGCAGCCAAGTCCTGGGGGGGACTGCTGGCTACACCTTC. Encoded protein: CASSQVLGGTAGYTF.

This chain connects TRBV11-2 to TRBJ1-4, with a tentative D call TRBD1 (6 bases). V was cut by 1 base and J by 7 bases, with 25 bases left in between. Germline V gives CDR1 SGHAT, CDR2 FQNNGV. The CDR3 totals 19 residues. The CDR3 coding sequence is TGTGCCAGCAGCTTAGTATGTTGGGGGGCGGATAGGCCCGCTGAAAAACTGTTTTTT. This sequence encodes CASSLVCWGADRPAEKLFF.

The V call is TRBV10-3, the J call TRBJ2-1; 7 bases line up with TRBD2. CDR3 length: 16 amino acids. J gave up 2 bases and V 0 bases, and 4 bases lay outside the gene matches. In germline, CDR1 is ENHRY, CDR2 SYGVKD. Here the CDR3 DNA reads TGTGCCATCAGTGAGTCGTCTAGCGGAACCTACAATGAGCAGTTCTTC. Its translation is CAISESSSGTYNEQFF.

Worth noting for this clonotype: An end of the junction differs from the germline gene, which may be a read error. This chain's CDR3 is CVSSLLLEGASDTQYF. CDR3 bases: TGTGTCAGCAGTTTACTCCTAGAAGGGGCTTCAGATACGCAGTATTTT. The rearrangement links TRBV27 to TRBJ2-3; the D gene is possibly TRBD1 (5 bases). This CDR3 contains 16 residues. Germline assignment: CDR1 MNHEY and CDR2 SMNVEV (reference sequence).

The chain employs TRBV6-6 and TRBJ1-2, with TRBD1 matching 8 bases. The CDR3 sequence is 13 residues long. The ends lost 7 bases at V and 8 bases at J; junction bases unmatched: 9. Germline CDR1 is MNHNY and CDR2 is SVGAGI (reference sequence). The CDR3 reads CASTDRGWGGYTF. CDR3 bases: TGTGCCAGCACCGACAGGGGTTGGGGGGGCTACACCTTC.

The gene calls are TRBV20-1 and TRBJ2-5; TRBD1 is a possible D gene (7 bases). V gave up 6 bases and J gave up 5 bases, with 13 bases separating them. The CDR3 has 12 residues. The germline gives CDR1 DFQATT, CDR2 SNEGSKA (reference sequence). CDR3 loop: CSAQPGGETQYF. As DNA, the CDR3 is TGCAGTGCCCAGCCAGGGGGGGAGACCCAGTACTTC.